The 19 T cell receptor beta chains in this list originate from one sample, sequenced in a study of T cells in Graves' hyperthyroidism and ophthalmopathy. Amplification targeted TCR beta CDR3 regions from RNA transcripts. Carried out on the TCR CDR3, a first-round RT-PCR used the HTBI primer set. Each CDR3 protein is one row after TCRdb ran MiXCR on the multiplex PCR reads. The sample lists over 300,000 distinct CDR3 sequences; approximately 14% were seen once. The source material was blood. These TCRs come from an older woman with Graves' hyperthyroidism.

The gene calls are TRBV12-5 and TRBJ2-5, with 12 bases matching TRBD2. V lost 0 bases to trimming and J lost 1 base; unmatched junction nucleotides: 12. CDR3 size: 20 residues. Germline V gives CDR1 LGHNT, CDR2 FRNRAP. CDR3 nucleotide sequence: TGTGCTAGTGGTTTGGTACCCCGGGCTAGCGGGAGGGTGAGCCAAGAGACCCAGTACTTC. This gives the protein CASGLVPRASGRVSQETQYF. Full variable domain (rest looked up from reference TRBV12-5 and TRBJ2-5): DARVTQTPRHKVTEMGQEVTMRCQPILGHNTVFWYRQTMMQGLELLAYFRNRAPLDDSGMPKDRFSAEMPDATLATLKIQPSEPRDSAVYFCASGLVPRASGRVSQETQYFGPGTRLLVL.

This clonotype was recorded many times. The chain is built from TRBV18 and TRBJ2-7, with TRBD2 identical over 7 bases. This CDR3 has 14 amino acids. Germline lookup yields CDR1 KGHSH and CDR2 LQKENI. After removal of 3 bases from V and 2 bases from J, the junction contained 4 bases not matched to a gene. CDR3 in amino acids: CASSPGGIPYEQYF. CDR3 nucleotide sequence: TGTGCCAGCTCACCGGGGGGGATCCCCTACGAGCAGTACTTC. Together with reference TRBV18 and TRBJ2-7, the CDR3 gives the full variable domain: NAGVMQNPRHLVRRRGQEARLRCSPMKGHSHVYWYRQLPEEGLKFMVYLQKENIIDESGMPKERFSAEFPKEGPSILRIQQVVRGDSAAYFCASSPGGIPYEQYFGPGTRLTVT.

This clonotype was seen ten or more times. The J gene is TRBJ2-3, the V gene TRBV20-1; 9 nucleotides line up with TRBD1. The trim removed 3 bases at V and 1 base at J, leaving 5 bases unmatched. The CDR3 runs 15 residues. CDR1 and CDR2 from the germline V gene are DFQATT and SNEGSKA (reference sequence). CDR3 nucleotide sequence: TGCAGTGCTAGCGGGGGGACAGGGCGCACAGATACGCAGTATTTT. This codes for CSASGGTGRTDTQYF.

Ten or more counts support this clonotype. V is TRBV2 and J is TRBJ2-1, with D unresolved. The ends were cut back, 5 bases at V and 6 bases at J, with 20 bases in the middle. The CDR3 has 16 amino acids. CDR1 is SNHLY, CDR2 FYNNEI, per germline. CDR3 in amino acids: CASSPQVSVASNEQFF. CDR3 DNA sequence: TGTGCCAGCAGTCCCCAAGTATCGGTAGCCAGCAATGAGCAGTTCTTC.

In this sample, this clonotype turned up many times. The chain employs TRBV2 and TRBJ1-2; D is possibly TRBD1 (6 bases). Trimming cost V 7 bases and J 7 bases, with 19 bases left between them. The CDR3 runs to 14 residues. Germline V gene lookup returns CDR1 SNHLY and CDR2 FYNNEI. CDR3 nucleotide sequence: TGTGCCAGCATTTGGAACCGAGGGGGAGGTGGCTACACCTTC. Its translation is CASIWNRGGGGYTF.

Regarding this clonotype: Being one base from a much bigger clone, this may be a read error. This chain uses TRBV12-3 or TRBV12-4 with TRBJ2-5; 13 bases are a match to TRBD2. This CDR3 is 18 amino acids long. CDR3 region: CASSRGLAGKVYQEAQYF. In nucleotides, the CDR3 is TGTGCCAGCAGTAGGGGACTAGCGGGAAAAGTGTACCAAGAGGCCCAGTACTTC.

This clonotype was seen repeatedly, ten times or more. The chain combines TRBV3-1 with TRBJ1-2; D ambiguous. The CDR3 is made up of 13 amino acids. V gave up 0 bases and J gave up 2 bases, with 4 bases separating them. Germline CDR1 LGHDT, CDR2 YNNKEL (reference sequence). The DNA of the CDR3 is TGTGCCAGCAGCCAAGATCGAAACTATGGCTACACCTTC. Translation: CASSQDRNYGYTF.

This clonotype was detected ten times or more. This chain links TRBV7-9 with TRBJ2-5; D remains ambiguous. Trimming pared 1 base from V and 5 bases from J, leaving 14 bases between. The CDR3 length is 15 residues. Germline V gene lookup returns CDR1 SEHNR and CDR2 FQNEAQ (reference sequence). Here the CDR3 reads CASSLVGSRRETQYF. The CDR3 nucleotides read TGTGCCAGCAGCTTAGTCGGCAGCCGTAGGGAGACCCAGTACTTC. Looking up the rest from reference TRBV7-9 and TRBJ2-5 gives the full variable domain: DTGVSQNPRHKITKRGQNVTFRCDPISEHNRLYWYRQTLGQGPEFLTYFQNEAQLEKSRLLSDRFSAERPKGSFSTLEIQRTEQGDSAMYLCASSLVGSRRETQYFGPGTRLLVL.

V is TRBV11-2 and J is TRBJ2-5; 8 bases line up with TRBD1. CDR1 SGHAT and CDR2 FQNNGV come from the germline V gene. V was pared by 3 bases and J by 3 bases, with 9 bases of the junction left unmatched. CDR3 length: 16 amino acids. DNA of the CDR3: TGTGCCAGCAGCTTTGGACAGGGTCCCCTGAAAGAGACCCAGTACTTC. Its protein is CASSFGQGPLKETQYF. The full variable domain, its missing parts supplied by reference TRBV11-2 and TRBJ2-5, is EAGVAQSPRYKIIEKRQSVAFWCNPISGHATLYWYQQILGQGPKLLIQFQNNGVVDDSQLPKDRFSAERLKGVDSTLKIQPAKLEDSAVYLCASSFGQGPLKETQYFGPGTRLLVL.

The CDR3 coding sequence is TGTGCCAGCAGTGGGGGGACAGGGGGCGAAACGGGCGAGCAGTACTTC. Residues: CASSGGTGGETGEQYF. The chain carries TRBV28 and TRBJ2-7; TRBD1 aligns across 12 bases. This CDR3 region has 16 residues. V trimming: 5 bases; J trimming: 6 bases; junction bases outside the gene matches: 11. Germline V CDR1 and CDR2: MDHEN, SYDVKM.

The rearrangement uses TRBV6-1 and TRBJ2-1; D may be TRBD2 (5 bases). The CDR3 has 13 amino acids. Per germline, CDR1 MNHNS and CDR2 SASEGT. V shed 8 bases and J shed 4 bases, with 12 bases lying between them. The CDR3 spells CASGSSLYNEQFF. CDR3 nucleotide sequence: TGTGCCAGCGGGAGTAGCCTGTACAATGAGCAGTTCTTC.

This chain uses TRBV7-9 with TRBJ2-7; D call uncertain. Germline CDR1 reads SEHNR; CDR2 reads FQNEAQ (reference sequence). This CDR3 comprises 11 residues. The germline V and J ends were trimmed by 5 bases and 5 bases, with 7 bases remaining between them. The CDR3 region is CASSGQNEQYF. CDR3 DNA: TGTGCCAGCAGCGGCCAAAACGAGCAGTACTTC. The variable domain in full, with the rest retrieved from reference TRBV7-9 and TRBJ2-7, is DTGVSQNPRHKITKRGQNVTFRCDPISEHNRLYWYRQTLGQGPEFLTYFQNEAQLEKSRLLSDRFSAERPKGSFSTLEIQRTEQGDSAMYLCASSGQNEQYFGPGTRLTVT.

The table lists this clonotype with many counts. V gene TRBV11-2 combines with J gene TRBJ2-3, with a weak D call TRBD2 (6 bases). Germline CDR1 SGHAT, CDR2 FQNNGV. V lost 3 bases, J lost 2 bases, and 12 bases lay in between. The CDR3 loop spans 15 amino acids. CDR3: CASSFQGGNTDTQYF. The DNA for the CDR3 is TGTGCCAGCAGCTTTCAAGGCGGGAACACAGATACGCAGTATTTT.

Remarks on this clonotype: The junction departs from the called germline gene at one end, perhaps through a read error. The rearrangement links TRBV6-1 to TRBJ2-2; 8 bases are a match to TRBD1. This CDR3 has 16 amino acids. Per the germline V gene, CDR1 is MNHNS and CDR2 is SASEGT. In nucleotides, the CDR3 is TGTGCCAGCAGTCGATCGCCAGGGGGCCGAACCGGGAAGCTGTTTTTT. Protein sequence: CASSRSPGGRTGKLFF.

This clonotype was seen ten or more times. The chain is built from TRBV5-1 and TRBJ2-7, with a possible D match to TRBD2 (6 bases). This CDR3 has 13 amino acids. CDR1 and CDR2 (germline): SGHRS, YFSETQ. Deletions cut 2 bases from V and 5 bases from J, with 11 bases between. CDR3 sequence: CASSFSGVDEQYF. Written as DNA, the CDR3 is TGCGCCAGCAGCTTCTCGGGAGTGGACGAGCAGTACTTC. Full variable domain (outside the CDR3, taken from reference TRBV5-1 and TRBJ2-7): KAGVTQTPRYLIKTRGQQVTLSCSPISGHRSVSWYQQTPGQGLQFLFEYFSETQRNKGNFPGRFSGRQFSNSRSEMNVSTLELGDSALYLCASSFSGVDEQYFGPGTRLTVT.

This clonotype was counted many times. The chain employs TRBV6-5 and TRBJ2-2, with 13 bases matching TRBD2. This CDR3 is built from 17 residues. Germline CDR1 MNHEY, CDR2 SVGAGI. V was pared by 4 bases and J by 5 bases, with 7 bases of the junction left unmatched. The CDR3 reads CASSLWTSGSSTGELFF. The CDR3, as DNA: TGTGCCAGCAGTTTATGGACTAGCGGGAGCAGTACCGGGGAGCTGTTTTTT.

The rearrangement joins TRBV2 to TRBJ2-5; D possibly uses TRBD1 or TRBD2 (6 bases each). V was clipped by 6 bases and J by 6 bases, with 11 bases between them. CDR3 size: 12 residues. The germline CDR1 and CDR2 sequences are SNHLY and FYNNEI. CDR3 coding DNA: TGTGCCAGCAGGGGGGGCGGCCAGACCCAGTACTTC. It translates to CASRGGGQTQYF. The whole variable domain, filled in from reference TRBV2 and TRBJ2-5, reads EPEVTQTPSHQVTQMGQEVILRCVPISNHLYFYWYRQILGQKVEFLVSFYNNEISEKSEIFDDQFSVERPDGSNFTLKIRSTKLEDSAMYFCASRGGGQTQYFGPGTRLLVL.

This clonotype was recorded at least ten times. This chain links TRBV27 with TRBJ2-5, with 10 bases matching TRBD2. The CDR3 consists of 14 residues. V lost 2 bases, J lost 5 bases, and 2 bases stayed unmatched. Germline lookup yields CDR1 MNHEY and CDR2 SMNVEV (reference sequence). The CDR3 DNA reads as TGTGCCAGCAGTTTAACAGCGGGAGGGGAGACCCAGTACTTC. Its protein product is CASSLTAGGETQYF.

This clonotype was detected ten times or more. V and J are TRBV20-1 and TRBJ2-1; 15 positions agree with TRBD2. This CDR3 comprises 16 residues. J gave up 6 bases and V 2 bases, and 5 bases lay outside the gene matches. Germline V gene sequence: CDR1 DFQATT, CDR2 SNEGSKA (reference sequence). The CDR3 DNA is TGCAGTGCTAGACCACGGACTAGCGGGAGGGCCAATGAGCAGTTCTTC. Translating it yields CSARPRTSGRANEQFF.